The clone carrying this T cell receptor (beta chain) was seen at least ten times. Its antigen is not identified. This sample stems from a study of glioma-infiltrating T cells. Study-wide results and limits: Very few CDR3 sequences were shared between tissue and blood.

The CDR3 has 15 residues. CDR1 and CDR2 from the germline V gene are SGHDN and FVKESK. V trimming: 5 bases; J trimming: 6 bases; junction bases outside the gene matches: 11. TCR alpha and beta CDR3 regions were amplified from RNA using iRepertoire nested multiplex PCR. TCRdb reanalysed the multiplex PCR reads using MiXCR and keeps one entry per CDR3 protein. The sample has approximately 90,000 distinct CDR3 sequences, 23% seen once. This clonotype was sampled from a human donor with low-grade glioma or glioblastoma, undergoing nonglioma brain surgery, or in good health (not recorded which). Sequencing was performed on glioma tissue, nonneoplastic brain tissue, or PBMCs (not recorded which). The chain joins TRBV14 to TRBJ2-7; TRBD1 aligns across 9 bases. CDR3 protein: CASSSRGTGKSEQYF. The CDR3 DNA sequence: TGTGCCAGCAGCTCCAGGGGGACAGGGAAGTCCGAGCAGTACTTC.